A single T cell receptor beta chain is shown here with its context. Trimming took 7 bases from V and 5 from J, leaving 23 bases between them. Per germline, CDR1 LGHNA and CDR2 YNFKEQ. This CDR3 spans 16 amino acids. The PCR ran on 60 Vbeta and 13 Jbeta primers. Repertoires were generated with immunoSEQ multiplex PCR, while TCRdb's copy carries only in-frame clones and drops some. The sample carries some 160,000 clones, 80% to 90% recorded once. This record comes from a study of cytomegalovirus exposure and HLA in healthy donors. The sequenced sample was PBMCs. The chain has TRBV4-2 and TRBJ2-5, with a weak D call TRBD2 (7 bases). The receptor was isolated from a man aged 45-65 years in good health and CMV-seropositive. CDR3 sequence reads: CASTLGGRQGEETQYF. In DNA, the CDR3 is TGTGCCAGCACCCTCGGGGGGCGTCAGGGTGAGGAGACCCAGTACTTC.